This T cell receptor (beta chain) was sequenced in a study of PD-1 blockade in classical Hodgkin lymphoma. Study-wide results and caveats: Patients who initiated nivolumab within 1 year of ASCT were excluded.

For this clone: No antigen is known for it.

Profiling relied on immunoSEQ multiplex PCR, and the TCRdb table lists in-frame clones only, not all of them. The sample records 3,000 or so clones, roughly 60% being singletons. The J segment lost 4 bases and the V segment lost 6 bases, leaving 9 bases of the junction unmatched. The CDR3 sequence is 15 residues long. Looked up from germline, CDR1 is SNHLY and CDR2 is FYNNEI. Each patient experienced a relapse that followed autologous stem cell transplantation, and brentuximab vedotin exposure varied. From thawed PBMCs, CD8+ T cells were isolated by magnetic negative selection. When best responses were assessed, they were complete response, partial response or progressive disease.

The sequence was obtained from a human donor with classical Hodgkin lymphoma. This chain links TRBV2 with TRBJ2-5; 9 bases are a match to TRBD2. Sample: CD8+ T cells from blood, taken at baseline. The CDR3 region has the DNA TGTGCCAGCAGGGAACCGGGACTAGCAAGAGAGACCCAGTACTTC. It is translated as CASREPGLARETQYF.